This is a list of T cell receptor beta chains from one sample in a study of identical twins. Using its own MiXCR run on the 5' RACE reads, TCRdb lists one record per CDR3 protein. The data contain around 490,000 distinct CDR3 sequences, around 15% of them seen just once; the ten biggest clones take up less than 0.5%. The same sample was also studied in work on yellow fever vaccine responses in identical twins.

Input material: CD4+ T cells sorted from blood. These receptors originate from a young woman in good health. The CDR3 runs from the conserved cysteine through the conserved F or W. A D gene is named only where the DNA matches it firmly. Where a row states a size, it is once, few, many or the class of an expanded clone; other rows omit it.

TRBD2	TRBV12-3/TRBV12-4	-	TRBJ2-1	CASSPSWRGVNEQFF	TGTGCCAGCAGTCCCTCCTGGCGGGGGGTCAATGAGCAGTTCTTC
TRBD1	TRBV9	few	TRBJ2-3	CASSVAGQGRDTQYF	TGTGCCAGCAGCGTAGCAGGACAGGGAAGGGATACGCAGTATTTT
-	TRBV7-8	few	TRBJ1-2	CASSLGEGYGYTF	TGTGCCAGCAGCTTAGGGGAGGGCTATGGCTACACCTTC
TRBD2	TRBV29-1	few	TRBJ2-5	CSGRTSGRLEETQYF	TGCAGCGGGCGGACTAGCGGGAGGTTAGAGGAGACCCAGTACTTC
-	TRBV7-2	-	TRBJ2-2	CASSLARLRRELFF	TGTGCCAGCAGCTTAGCCCGACTGAGACGGGAGCTGTTTTTT
TRBD1	TRBV28	-	TRBJ1-3	CASSFDRGLFGGNTIYF	TGTGCCAGCAGTTTTGACAGGGGGCTTTTCGGTGGAAACACCATATATTTT
TRBD1	TRBV20-1	few	TRBJ2-1	CSTSRGTDEQFF	TGCAGTACTAGTAGGGGGACAGATGAGCAGTTCTTC
-	TRBV10-3	-	TRBJ2-5	CAISDRGGETQYF	TGTGCCATCAGTGACAGGGGGGGAGAGACCCAGTACTTC
-	TRBV12-3/TRBV12-4	-	TRBJ2-3	CASSFPGTSDTQYF	TGTGCCAGCAGTTTTCCCGGGACTTCAGATACGCAGTATTTT
TRBD2	TRBV7-2	-	TRBJ2-1	CASSPRVGSGSGEQFF	TGTGCCAGCAGCCCCCGAGTGGGTAGCGGGAGCGGAGAGCAGTTCTTC
-	TRBV29-1	few	TRBJ2-2	CSVGGHTMGGELFF	TGCAGCGTTGGGGGACACACGATGGGCGGGGAGCTGTTTTTT
-	TRBV3-1	few	TRBJ1-2	CASSISNYGYTF	TGTGCCTCATCTATTTCTAACTATGGCTACACCTTC
-	TRBV7-9	many	TRBJ2-7	CASSLAPVEYEQYF	TGTGCCAGCAGCTTAGCCCCTGTGGAGTACGAGCAGTACTTC
-	TRBV12-3/TRBV12-4	-	TRBJ2-3	CASRGGYGSTDTQYF	TGTGCCAGCAGAGGGGGATACGGAAGCACAGATACGCAGTATTTT
-	TRBV10-3	few	TRBJ1-1	CAISVNGVNTEAFF	TGTGCCATCAGTGTTAACGGTGTGAACACTGAAGCTTTCTTT
TRBD2	TRBV20-1	many	TRBJ2-7	CSALAGVEQYF	TGCAGTGCCCTAGCGGGAGTTGAGCAGTACTTC
-	TRBV24-1	-	TRBJ2-7	CATSDSRTPSPGEQYF	TGTGCCACCAGTGATTCCAGGACGCCTTCCCCGGGTGAGCAGTACTTC
TRBD1	TRBV12-3/TRBV12-4	-	TRBJ2-7	CASGPTGDEQYF	TGTGCCAGCGGACCGACAGGGGACGAGCAGTACTTC
TRBD1	TRBV7-3	few	TRBJ2-7	CASSTGGANKQYF	TGTGCCAGCAGCACAGGGGGCGCGAATAAGCAGTACTTC
TRBD2	TRBV7-7	few	TRBJ2-2	CASSFLPAGPLTTGELFF	TGTGCCAGCAGCTTCCTTCCAGCGGGACCCCTGACCACCGGGGAGCTGTTTTTT
-	TRBV15	-	TRBJ1-2	CATSRDSGVNYGYTF	TGTGCCACCAGCAGAGATTCCGGGGTCAACTATGGCTACACCTTC
-	TRBV20-1	-	TRBJ1-5	CSARIGGHNQPQHF	TGCAGTGCTAGAATTGGGGGCCACAATCAGCCCCAGCATTTT
TRBD2	TRBV5-6	-	TRBJ2-7	CASSYPTSAYEQYF	TGTGCCAGCAGCTACCCAACTAGCGCCTACGAGCAGTACTTC
-	TRBV5-3	-	TRBJ2-3	CARSLCTDTQYF	TGTGCCAGAAGCTTGTGCACAGATACGCAGTATTTT
TRBD1	TRBV5-1	-	TRBJ2-3	CASSSTGGAQYF	TGCGCCAGCAGCTCGACAGGGGGGGCGCAGTATTTT
-	TRBV28	-	TRBJ1-6	CASRSSNSPLHF	TGTGCCAGCCGGTCCTCTAATTCACCCCTCCACTTT
-	TRBV28	-	TRBJ1-2	CASRPTGTLANYGYTF	TGTGCCAGCAGACCAACAGGAACTTTAGCTAACTATGGCTACACCTTC
-	TRBV21-1	-	TRBJ2-5	CASSKETGQTQETQYF	TGTGCCAGCAGCAAAGAAACAGGACAAACCCAAGAGACCCAGTACTTC
TRBD1	TRBV5-1	-	TRBJ2-1	CASSAGTGGYNEQFF	TGCGCCAGCAGCGCCGGGACAGGGGGATACAATGAGCAGTTCTTC
-	TRBV12-3/TRBV12-4	few	TRBJ1-1	CASSEQGIEAFF	TGTGCCAGCAGTGAACAGGGAATTGAAGCTTTCTTT
-	TRBV4-1	many	TRBJ2-3	CASSQLGTDTQYF	TGCGCCAGCAGCCAGTTGGGGACAGATACGCAGTATTTT
TRBD1	TRBV12-3/TRBV12-4	-	TRBJ2-5	CASSIWTGQETQYF	TGTGCCAGCAGTATCTGGACAGGCCAAGAGACCCAGTACTTC
TRBD1	TRBV5-1	few	TRBJ2-1	CASSPGQGFREQFF	TGCGCCAGCAGCCCCGGACAGGGTTTCCGTGAGCAGTTCTTC
-	TRBV14	few	TRBJ1-1	CASSQFGGSTEAFF	TGTGCCAGCAGCCAATTTGGGGGGAGCACTGAAGCTTTCTTT
TRBD1	TRBV24-1	-	TRBJ2-1	CATSDTGGARNEQFF	TGTGCCACCAGTGATACAGGGGGCGCCCGAAATGAGCAGTTCTTC
-	TRBV24-1	few	TRBJ2-5	CATSAGGAAYQETQYF	TGTGCCACCAGTGCAGGAGGCGCGGCCTACCAAGAGACCCAGTACTTC
-	TRBV20-1	few	TRBJ2-5	CSASGHPGETQYF	TGCAGTGCCAGTGGACATCCTGGGGAGACCCAGTACTTC
TRBD2	TRBV3-1	-	TRBJ2-3	CASSQLPGLAGSTDTQYF	TGTGCCAGCAGCCAACTCCCGGGACTAGCGGGGAGCACAGATACGCAGTATTTT
-	TRBV19	few	TRBJ2-5	CASSVATPQETQYF	TGTGCCAGTAGTGTTGCCACCCCCCAAGAGACCCAGTACTTC
-	TRBV20-1	few	TRBJ2-1	CSASLFVSSYNEQFF	TGCAGTGCTAGCTTATTTGTAAGCTCCTACAATGAGCAGTTCTTC
TRBD2	TRBV5-1	few	TRBJ2-1	CASSPAGTSGYNEQFF	TGCGCCAGCAGCCCGGCCGGGACTAGCGGCTACAATGAGCAGTTCTTC
-	TRBV7-7	few	TRBJ1-1	CASSLYANTEAFF	TGTGCCAGCAGCTTATACGCGAACACTGAAGCTTTCTTT
TRBD1	TRBV18	many	TRBJ1-1	CASSPPTGVNTEAFF	TGTGCCAGCAGTCCTCCGACAGGGGTGAACACTGAAGCTTTCTTT
TRBD2	TRBV27	-	TRBJ2-1	CASSLSLWLAGNNEQFF	TGTGCCAGCAGTCTATCCCTGTGGCTAGCGGGAAACAATGAGCAGTTCTTC
TRBD1	TRBV2	-	TRBJ2-5	CASSRQGVTQYF	TGTGCCAGCAGCCGACAGGGGGTGACCCAGTACTTC
-	TRBV14	-	TRBJ2-5	CASSQDLIIETQYF	TGTGCCAGCAGCCAAGATCTAATAATAGAGACCCAGTACTTC
-	TRBV3-1	-	TRBJ2-2	CASSQGGGGELFF	TGTGCCAGCAGCCAAGGAGGGGGCGGGGAGCTGTTTTTT
-	TRBV24-1	-	TRBJ1-5	CATSDSGRNQPQHF	TGTGCCACCAGTGACTCCGGGCGCAATCAGCCCCAGCATTTT
TRBD2	TRBV5-1	-	TRBJ2-2	CASRTPSGSYTGELFF	TGCGCCAGCAGGACTCCTAGCGGGAGCTATACCGGGGAGCTGTTTTTT
TRBD2	TRBV29-1	-	TRBJ2-3	CSVKREAAADTQYF	TGCAGCGTCAAGCGGGAGGCGGCGGCAGATACGCAGTATTTT
-	TRBV5-1	-	TRBJ1-4	CASSLALAGDEKLFF	TGCGCCAGCAGCTTGGCTCTGGCCGGGGATGAAAAACTGTTTTTT